One sample yielded the 18 T cell receptor beta chains listed below, sequenced in a study of T cell repertoires in cytomegalovirus infection (dated by TCRdb to the late 2010s). The sequencer was an Illumina HiSeq 1500. The public sequencing data were trimmed at Q25 with fastp and processed into clonotypes with MiXCR by TCRdb, which kept only in-frame beta chains. Rows are combined by CDR3 protein, so each entry shows the most common genes and DNA. This sample has approximately 110,000 distinct CDR3 sequences in its table, and over 30% of those were observed once. Clones ranked in the top ten supply roughly 50% of the sample. No antigen has been identified for these receptors. The treatment or condition label on this specimen signifies: in vitro stimulation with specific CMV peptide epitopes to enrich CMV-specific T cells. Specimen: CD8+ T cells from cultured PBMCs, collected from culture after CMV antigen stimulation. These receptors originate from a human donor in good health (CMV status not recorded). Some clones in this sample may be carry-over from other donors' samples.

This clonotype has a count of ten or more. The CDR3 is CASSLGQGAPYNEQFF. The DNA of the CDR3 is TGTGCCAGCAGCTTAGGACAGGGGGCCCCCTACAATGAGCAGTTCTTC. V and J are TRBV7-2 and TRBJ2-1; the match to TRBD1 covers 10 bases. Germline CDR1 and CDR2: SGHTA and FQGNSA. V shed 1 base and J 2 bases; nucleotides not matched to a gene: 2. The CDR3 spans 16 residues. The full variable domain, in which reference TRBV7-2 and TRBJ2-1 provide the parts outside the CDR3, is GAGVSQSPSNKVTEKGKDVELRCDPISGHTALYWYRQSLGQGLEFLIYFQGNSAPDKSGLPSDRFSAERTGGSVSTLTIQRTQQEDSAVYLCASSLGQGAPYNEQFFGPGTRLTVL.

The chain uses TRBV28 and TRBJ1-5; D might be TRBD1 (5 bases). Germline V gene data show CDR1 as MDHEN and CDR2 as SYDVKM. The CDR3 runs to 13 residues. V was shortened by 7 bases and J by 0 bases, with 7 bases between the two germline ends. The CDR3 DNA reads TGTGCCAGCACGACAGTTAGCAATCAGCCCCAGCATTTT. As protein: CASTTVSNQPQHF.

This clonotype was seen ten or more times. The CDR3 sequence: CASSSTQDAPQYF. For the CDR3, the DNA is TGTGCCAGCAGCTCGACCCAGGACGCACCGCAGTACTTC. The chain uses TRBV11-1 and TRBJ2-7; unclear D gene. Per germline, CDR1 SGHAT and CDR2 FQDESV (reference sequence). This CDR3 is built from 13 residues. Trimming took off 4 bases at V and 9 bases at J, with 16 bases between the two ends.

This clonotype was recorded once. This chain joins TRBV5-6 and TRBJ1-4; TRBD1 agrees at 9 bases. The CDR3 has 16 residues. The junction had 10 bases not matched to a gene; V was cut back by 5 bases and J by 5 bases. Germline CDR1 is SGHDT and CDR2 is YYEEEE. The CDR3: CASSFGTGKTNEKLFF. In nucleotides, the CDR3 is TGTGCCAGCAGTTTCGGGACAGGGAAGACGAATGAAAAACTGTTTTTT.

This clonotype came up a few times. The rearrangement uses TRBV7-8 and TRBJ1-5; tentative D call: TRBD1 (5 bases). Germline V gene sequence: CDR1 SGHVS, CDR2 FQNEAQ. This CDR3 is built from 15 residues. Trimming stripped 5 bases from V and 6 bases from J, with 17 bases between. CDR3: CASSPVGGVGQPQHF. As DNA, the CDR3 is TGTGCCAGCAGCCCCGTCGGAGGGGTGGGTCAGCCCCAGCATTTT.

This clonotype has ten or more counts. This rearrangement joins TRBV27 to TRBJ2-1; D is unresolved. V dropped 5 bases and J dropped 10 bases, with 18 bases sitting between them. The germline CDR1 and CDR2 sequences are MNHEY and SMNVEV (reference sequence). CDR3 size: 14 residues. CDR3 DNA: TGTGCCAGCAGTGCCGGGCCGCAAAAGGGCGAGCAGTTCTTC. Its translation: CASSAGPQKGEQFF.

The rearrangement uses TRBV7-4 and TRBJ1-2; 8 nucleotides match TRBD1. The CDR3 is 19 amino acids. Germline CDR1 and CDR2: SGHVT and SQSDAQ. J lost 1 base, V lost 5 bases, and 18 bases had no gene match. This CDR3 reads CASSRSGTGPQGNNYGYTF. The CDR3 DNA sequence: TGTGCCAGCAGCCGCTCCGGGACAGGTCCCCAGGGAAATAACTATGGCTACACCTTC.

The V and J genes are TRBV6-1 and TRBJ2-7; 9 positions match TRBD1. Unmatched junction bases numbered 6, after V lost 0 bases and J lost 3 bases. The CDR3 is made up of 16 amino acids. The V gene's germline CDR1 is MNHNS and CDR2 SASEGT. This chain's CDR3 is CASSEADRGGFYEQYF. CDR3 bases: TGTGCCAGCAGTGAAGCAGACAGGGGGGGATTCTACGAGCAGTACTTC.

The J gene is TRBJ2-2, the V gene TRBV6-1, with no clear D. Germline V gene data show CDR1 as MNHNS and CDR2 as SASEGT. The V and J ends lost 7 bases and 8 bases respectively, with 11 bases between them. The CDR3 is made up of 12 amino acids. The CDR3 sequence is CASTPGGGELFF. The CDR3 DNA reads TGTGCCAGCACCCCGGGCGGAGGGGAGCTGTTTTTT.

The V and J genes are TRBV11-2 and TRBJ1-2; weak D call: TRBD1 (5 bases). This CDR3 comprises 15 residues. The ends were cut back, 6 bases at V and 10 bases at J, with 24 bases in the middle. Per germline, CDR1 SGHAT and CDR2 FQNNGV. The CDR3 DNA is TGTGCCAGCAGGTCGAGTACAGGACGGACCCTCGACTACACCTTC. Its protein product is CASRSSTGRTLDYTF.

DNA for the CDR3: TGTGCCAGCAGCTTATTACAGTCCCTAAGACCCAACAATGAGCAGTTCTTC. It yields the protein CASSLLQSLRPNNEQFF. The V and J genes are TRBV7-4 and TRBJ2-1; D is uncertain. This CDR3 comprises 17 residues. Germline V CDR1 and CDR2: SGHVT, SQSDAQ. V was shortened by 2 bases and J by 5 bases, with 19 bases between the two germline ends.

CDR3 sequence reads: CASSSQTGAGELFF. In DNA form, the CDR3 reads TGTGCCAGCAGTTCACAAACAGGGGCCGGGGAGCTGTTTTTT. The chain links TRBV27 to TRBJ2-2; the match to TRBD1 covers 7 bases. The germline gives CDR1 MNHEY, CDR2 SMNVEV (reference sequence). The junction had 5 bases not matched to a gene; V was cut back by 4 bases and J by 6 bases. CDR3 length: 14 residues.

The chain couples TRBV3-1 to TRBJ1-1, with D possibly TRBD1 on 5 matching bases. The germline V gene encodes CDR1 LGHDT and CDR2 YNNKEL (reference sequence). The CDR3 has 19 amino acids. Trimming shortened V by 0 bases and J by 1 base, and 21 bases separated the two germline ends. The CDR3 spells CASSQEGPGVAGANTEAFF. The CDR3 DNA reads as TGTGCCAGCAGCCAAGAAGGGCCGGGGGTTGCTGGGGCGAACACTGAAGCTTTCTTT.

The V call is TRBV12-5, the J call TRBJ1-6; D remains unclear. Germline CDR1 is LGHNT and CDR2 is FRNRAP. V was cut by 7 bases and J by 7 bases, with 8 bases left in between. This CDR3 has 12 residues. The CDR3 coding sequence is TGTGCTAGTGCGATGGGGAATTCACCCCTCCACTTT. Residues: CASAMGNSPLHF.

V is TRBV7-9 and J is TRBJ1-2; perhaps TRBD1 as D (5 bases). This CDR3 comprises 17 residues. Germline V gene lookup returns CDR1 SEHNR and CDR2 FQNEAQ (reference sequence). Deletions cut 5 bases from V and 0 bases from J, with 19 bases between. The CDR3 nucleotides are TGTGCCAGCAGCGCACTATGGGCACAGGAAACTAACTATGGCTACACCTTC. Its protein is CASSALWAQETNYGYTF.

This clonotype has more than one count but fewer than ten. V usage is TRBV6-1 and J usage is TRBJ2-5; a weak D match, TRBD1 (6 bases). This CDR3 has 14 amino acids. Trimming removed 5 bases at V and 5 bases at J, with 15 bases between. In germline, CDR1 is MNHNS, CDR2 SASEGT. DNA of the CDR3: TGTGCCAGCAGTCCCCCAGGGGCGCTTGAGACCCAGTACTTC. Translated: CASSPPGALETQYF.

This clonotype came up a few times. The CDR3 region is CASSQRQGGSSGNTIYF. CDR3 nucleotides: TGTGCCAGCAGCCAAAGACAGGGCGGTAGCTCTGGAAACACCATATATTTT. The chain is built from TRBV7-9 and TRBJ1-3, with 7 bases aligning to TRBD1. The germline V gene has CDR1 SEHNR and CDR2 FQNEAQ (reference sequence). The CDR3 runs to 17 residues. After removal of 5 bases from V and 0 bases from J, the junction contained 10 bases not matched to a gene.

The rearrangement uses TRBV7-2 and TRBJ2-1; 11 bases are a match to TRBD2. J lost 5 bases, V lost 1 base, and 7 bases had no gene match. CDR1 SGHTA and CDR2 FQGNSA come from the germline V gene. The CDR3 runs to 17 residues. CDR3 amino acids: CASSLVPSGGRDNEQFF. As DNA, the CDR3 is TGTGCCAGCAGCTTAGTGCCTAGCGGGGGGCGAGACAATGAGCAGTTCTTC.